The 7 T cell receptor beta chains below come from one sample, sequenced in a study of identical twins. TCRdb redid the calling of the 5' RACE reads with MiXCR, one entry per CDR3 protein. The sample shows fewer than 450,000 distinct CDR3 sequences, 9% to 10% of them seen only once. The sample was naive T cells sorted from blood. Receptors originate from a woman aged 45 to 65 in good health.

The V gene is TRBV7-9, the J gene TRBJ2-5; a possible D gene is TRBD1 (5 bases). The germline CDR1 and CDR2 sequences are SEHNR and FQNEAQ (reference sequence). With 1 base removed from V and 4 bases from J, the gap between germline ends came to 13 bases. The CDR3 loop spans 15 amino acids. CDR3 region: CASSLGSAGPETQYF. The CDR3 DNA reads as TGTGCCAGCAGCTTAGGATCCGCAGGGCCAGAGACCCAGTACTTC.

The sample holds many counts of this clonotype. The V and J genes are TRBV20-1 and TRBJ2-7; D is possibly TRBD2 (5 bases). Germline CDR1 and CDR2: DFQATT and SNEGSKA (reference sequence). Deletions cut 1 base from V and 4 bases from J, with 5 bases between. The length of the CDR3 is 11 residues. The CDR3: CSARAGYEQYV. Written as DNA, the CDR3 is TGCAGTGCTAGAGCGGGATACGAGCAGTACGTC.

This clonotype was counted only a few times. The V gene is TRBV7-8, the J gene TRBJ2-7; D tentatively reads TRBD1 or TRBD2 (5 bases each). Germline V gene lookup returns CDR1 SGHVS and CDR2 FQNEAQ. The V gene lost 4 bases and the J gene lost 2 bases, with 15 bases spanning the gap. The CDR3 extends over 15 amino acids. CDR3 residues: CASSSARDVTYEQYF. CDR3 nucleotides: TGTGCCAGCAGCTCGGCCCGGGACGTTACCTACGAGCAGTACTTC.

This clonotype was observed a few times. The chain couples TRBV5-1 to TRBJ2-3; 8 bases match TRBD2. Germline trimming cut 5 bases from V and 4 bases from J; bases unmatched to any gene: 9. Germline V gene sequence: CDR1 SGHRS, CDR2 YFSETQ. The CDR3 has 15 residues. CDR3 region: CASREGGLASDTQYF. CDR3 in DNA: TGCGCCAGCAGGGAAGGCGGACTAGCCTCAGATACGCAGTATTTT.

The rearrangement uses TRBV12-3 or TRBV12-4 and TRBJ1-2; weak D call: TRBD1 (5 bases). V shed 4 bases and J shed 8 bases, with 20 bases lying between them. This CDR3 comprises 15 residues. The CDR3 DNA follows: TGTGCCAGCAGTTCTTCCGTGGGGGTCGGGGTCGGCTACACCTTC. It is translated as CASSSSVGVGVGYTF.

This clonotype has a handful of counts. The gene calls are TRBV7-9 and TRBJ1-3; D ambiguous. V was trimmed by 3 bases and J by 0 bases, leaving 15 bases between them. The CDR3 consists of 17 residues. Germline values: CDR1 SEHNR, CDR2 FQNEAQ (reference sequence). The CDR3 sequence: CASSFRADSNSGNTIYF. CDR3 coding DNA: TGTGCCAGCAGCTTTAGGGCCGACTCCAACTCTGGAAACACCATATATTTT.

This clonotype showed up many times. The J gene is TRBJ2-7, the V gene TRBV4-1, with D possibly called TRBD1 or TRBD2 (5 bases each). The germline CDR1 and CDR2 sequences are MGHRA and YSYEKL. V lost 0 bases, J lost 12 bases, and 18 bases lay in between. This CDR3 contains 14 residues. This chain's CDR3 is CASSQDPRDLLRYF. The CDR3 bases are TGCGCCAGCAGCCAAGATCCCCGGGACCTCCTCCGGTACTTC.